These 7 T cell receptor beta chains share one sample of origin, sequenced in a study of early T cells in non-severe SARS-CoV-2 infection. One entry per CDR3 protein, called by TCRdb with MiXCR from the 5' RACE reads. In the table there are 80,000 to 95,000 distinct CDR3 sequences, about 14% of which are singletons. Sequences were obtained from whole blood. The receptors stem from an adult who was a healthcare worker with PCR-confirmed SARS-CoV-2 infection or an uninfected control (not recorded which).

On this clonotype: An end of the junction differs from the germline gene, which may be a read error. This chain uses TRBV7-2 with TRBJ2-4; 7 bases are shared with TRBD1. The CDR3 runs 13 residues. Germline loops: CDR1 SGHTA, CDR2 FQGNSA. Here the CDR3 reads CASSLGTVNIQYF. CDR3 DNA sequence: TGTGCCAGCAGTTTAGGGACAGTAAACATTCAGTACTTC.

This sequence joins TRBV29-1 and TRBJ1-2; D may be TRBD1 (5 bases). The CDR3 runs 13 residues. Trimming removed 6 bases from V and 0 bases from J, with 11 bases in between. Germline CDR1 and CDR2: SQVTM and ANQGSEA. The CDR3 spells CSVVQGANYGYTF. CDR3 DNA sequence: TGCAGCGTCGTCCAGGGAGCTAACTATGGCTACACCTTC.

This clonotype was observed a few times. V is TRBV12-3 or TRBV12-4 and J is TRBJ1-6, with D possibly matching TRBD1 (5 bases). The CDR3 is made up of 15 amino acids. V lost 6 bases to trimming and J lost 7 bases, with 16 bases between them. CDR3 sequence reads: CASSLTASYNSPLHF. The CDR3, as DNA: TGTGCCAGCAGCTTGACAGCATCATACAATTCACCCCTCCACTTT.

The table lists this clonotype with a few counts. The rearrangement uses TRBV7-2 and TRBJ2-5, with D perhaps matching TRBD2 (5 bases). V lost 1 base and J lost 8, with 11 bases in between. This CDR3 region has 13 residues. The V gene's germline CDR1 is SGHTA and CDR2 FQGNSA. CDR3 nucleotides: TGTGCCAGCAGCTTAGAGGCAGCGGATACCCAGTACTTC. It is translated as CASSLEAADTQYF.

This clonotype showed up just a few times. This chain uses TRBV12-3 or TRBV12-4 with TRBJ2-1; D is unresolved. V lost 6 bases to trimming and J lost 1 base, with 13 bases between them. The CDR3 contains 15 residues. CDR3 residues: CASRAGVYSYNEQFF. CDR3 coding DNA: TGTGCCAGCAGGGCTGGGGTTTATTCCTACAATGAGCAGTTCTTC.

The rearrangement uses TRBV5-4 and TRBJ2-7, with TRBD2 as a possible D gene (6 bases). V was shortened by 4 bases and J by 3 bases, with 11 bases between the two germline ends. The germline V gene has CDR1 SGHNT and CDR2 YYREEE (reference sequence). The CDR3 runs 13 residues. CDR3 DNA: TGTGCCAGCAGCCCGGGACTGTTCTACGAGCAGTACTTC. As protein: CASSPGLFYEQYF.

This clonotype was seen many times. The gene calls are TRBV19 and TRBJ1-2, with D hard to call. Germline lookup yields CDR1 LNHDA and CDR2 SQIVND (reference sequence). The V gene lost 6 bases and the J gene lost 5 bases, with 19 bases spanning the gap. This CDR3 is 15 amino acids long. CDR3 protein: CASSPTLTVDYGYTF. The CDR3 nucleotides read TGTGCCAGTAGCCCTACCCTGACGGTGGATTATGGCTACACCTTC.